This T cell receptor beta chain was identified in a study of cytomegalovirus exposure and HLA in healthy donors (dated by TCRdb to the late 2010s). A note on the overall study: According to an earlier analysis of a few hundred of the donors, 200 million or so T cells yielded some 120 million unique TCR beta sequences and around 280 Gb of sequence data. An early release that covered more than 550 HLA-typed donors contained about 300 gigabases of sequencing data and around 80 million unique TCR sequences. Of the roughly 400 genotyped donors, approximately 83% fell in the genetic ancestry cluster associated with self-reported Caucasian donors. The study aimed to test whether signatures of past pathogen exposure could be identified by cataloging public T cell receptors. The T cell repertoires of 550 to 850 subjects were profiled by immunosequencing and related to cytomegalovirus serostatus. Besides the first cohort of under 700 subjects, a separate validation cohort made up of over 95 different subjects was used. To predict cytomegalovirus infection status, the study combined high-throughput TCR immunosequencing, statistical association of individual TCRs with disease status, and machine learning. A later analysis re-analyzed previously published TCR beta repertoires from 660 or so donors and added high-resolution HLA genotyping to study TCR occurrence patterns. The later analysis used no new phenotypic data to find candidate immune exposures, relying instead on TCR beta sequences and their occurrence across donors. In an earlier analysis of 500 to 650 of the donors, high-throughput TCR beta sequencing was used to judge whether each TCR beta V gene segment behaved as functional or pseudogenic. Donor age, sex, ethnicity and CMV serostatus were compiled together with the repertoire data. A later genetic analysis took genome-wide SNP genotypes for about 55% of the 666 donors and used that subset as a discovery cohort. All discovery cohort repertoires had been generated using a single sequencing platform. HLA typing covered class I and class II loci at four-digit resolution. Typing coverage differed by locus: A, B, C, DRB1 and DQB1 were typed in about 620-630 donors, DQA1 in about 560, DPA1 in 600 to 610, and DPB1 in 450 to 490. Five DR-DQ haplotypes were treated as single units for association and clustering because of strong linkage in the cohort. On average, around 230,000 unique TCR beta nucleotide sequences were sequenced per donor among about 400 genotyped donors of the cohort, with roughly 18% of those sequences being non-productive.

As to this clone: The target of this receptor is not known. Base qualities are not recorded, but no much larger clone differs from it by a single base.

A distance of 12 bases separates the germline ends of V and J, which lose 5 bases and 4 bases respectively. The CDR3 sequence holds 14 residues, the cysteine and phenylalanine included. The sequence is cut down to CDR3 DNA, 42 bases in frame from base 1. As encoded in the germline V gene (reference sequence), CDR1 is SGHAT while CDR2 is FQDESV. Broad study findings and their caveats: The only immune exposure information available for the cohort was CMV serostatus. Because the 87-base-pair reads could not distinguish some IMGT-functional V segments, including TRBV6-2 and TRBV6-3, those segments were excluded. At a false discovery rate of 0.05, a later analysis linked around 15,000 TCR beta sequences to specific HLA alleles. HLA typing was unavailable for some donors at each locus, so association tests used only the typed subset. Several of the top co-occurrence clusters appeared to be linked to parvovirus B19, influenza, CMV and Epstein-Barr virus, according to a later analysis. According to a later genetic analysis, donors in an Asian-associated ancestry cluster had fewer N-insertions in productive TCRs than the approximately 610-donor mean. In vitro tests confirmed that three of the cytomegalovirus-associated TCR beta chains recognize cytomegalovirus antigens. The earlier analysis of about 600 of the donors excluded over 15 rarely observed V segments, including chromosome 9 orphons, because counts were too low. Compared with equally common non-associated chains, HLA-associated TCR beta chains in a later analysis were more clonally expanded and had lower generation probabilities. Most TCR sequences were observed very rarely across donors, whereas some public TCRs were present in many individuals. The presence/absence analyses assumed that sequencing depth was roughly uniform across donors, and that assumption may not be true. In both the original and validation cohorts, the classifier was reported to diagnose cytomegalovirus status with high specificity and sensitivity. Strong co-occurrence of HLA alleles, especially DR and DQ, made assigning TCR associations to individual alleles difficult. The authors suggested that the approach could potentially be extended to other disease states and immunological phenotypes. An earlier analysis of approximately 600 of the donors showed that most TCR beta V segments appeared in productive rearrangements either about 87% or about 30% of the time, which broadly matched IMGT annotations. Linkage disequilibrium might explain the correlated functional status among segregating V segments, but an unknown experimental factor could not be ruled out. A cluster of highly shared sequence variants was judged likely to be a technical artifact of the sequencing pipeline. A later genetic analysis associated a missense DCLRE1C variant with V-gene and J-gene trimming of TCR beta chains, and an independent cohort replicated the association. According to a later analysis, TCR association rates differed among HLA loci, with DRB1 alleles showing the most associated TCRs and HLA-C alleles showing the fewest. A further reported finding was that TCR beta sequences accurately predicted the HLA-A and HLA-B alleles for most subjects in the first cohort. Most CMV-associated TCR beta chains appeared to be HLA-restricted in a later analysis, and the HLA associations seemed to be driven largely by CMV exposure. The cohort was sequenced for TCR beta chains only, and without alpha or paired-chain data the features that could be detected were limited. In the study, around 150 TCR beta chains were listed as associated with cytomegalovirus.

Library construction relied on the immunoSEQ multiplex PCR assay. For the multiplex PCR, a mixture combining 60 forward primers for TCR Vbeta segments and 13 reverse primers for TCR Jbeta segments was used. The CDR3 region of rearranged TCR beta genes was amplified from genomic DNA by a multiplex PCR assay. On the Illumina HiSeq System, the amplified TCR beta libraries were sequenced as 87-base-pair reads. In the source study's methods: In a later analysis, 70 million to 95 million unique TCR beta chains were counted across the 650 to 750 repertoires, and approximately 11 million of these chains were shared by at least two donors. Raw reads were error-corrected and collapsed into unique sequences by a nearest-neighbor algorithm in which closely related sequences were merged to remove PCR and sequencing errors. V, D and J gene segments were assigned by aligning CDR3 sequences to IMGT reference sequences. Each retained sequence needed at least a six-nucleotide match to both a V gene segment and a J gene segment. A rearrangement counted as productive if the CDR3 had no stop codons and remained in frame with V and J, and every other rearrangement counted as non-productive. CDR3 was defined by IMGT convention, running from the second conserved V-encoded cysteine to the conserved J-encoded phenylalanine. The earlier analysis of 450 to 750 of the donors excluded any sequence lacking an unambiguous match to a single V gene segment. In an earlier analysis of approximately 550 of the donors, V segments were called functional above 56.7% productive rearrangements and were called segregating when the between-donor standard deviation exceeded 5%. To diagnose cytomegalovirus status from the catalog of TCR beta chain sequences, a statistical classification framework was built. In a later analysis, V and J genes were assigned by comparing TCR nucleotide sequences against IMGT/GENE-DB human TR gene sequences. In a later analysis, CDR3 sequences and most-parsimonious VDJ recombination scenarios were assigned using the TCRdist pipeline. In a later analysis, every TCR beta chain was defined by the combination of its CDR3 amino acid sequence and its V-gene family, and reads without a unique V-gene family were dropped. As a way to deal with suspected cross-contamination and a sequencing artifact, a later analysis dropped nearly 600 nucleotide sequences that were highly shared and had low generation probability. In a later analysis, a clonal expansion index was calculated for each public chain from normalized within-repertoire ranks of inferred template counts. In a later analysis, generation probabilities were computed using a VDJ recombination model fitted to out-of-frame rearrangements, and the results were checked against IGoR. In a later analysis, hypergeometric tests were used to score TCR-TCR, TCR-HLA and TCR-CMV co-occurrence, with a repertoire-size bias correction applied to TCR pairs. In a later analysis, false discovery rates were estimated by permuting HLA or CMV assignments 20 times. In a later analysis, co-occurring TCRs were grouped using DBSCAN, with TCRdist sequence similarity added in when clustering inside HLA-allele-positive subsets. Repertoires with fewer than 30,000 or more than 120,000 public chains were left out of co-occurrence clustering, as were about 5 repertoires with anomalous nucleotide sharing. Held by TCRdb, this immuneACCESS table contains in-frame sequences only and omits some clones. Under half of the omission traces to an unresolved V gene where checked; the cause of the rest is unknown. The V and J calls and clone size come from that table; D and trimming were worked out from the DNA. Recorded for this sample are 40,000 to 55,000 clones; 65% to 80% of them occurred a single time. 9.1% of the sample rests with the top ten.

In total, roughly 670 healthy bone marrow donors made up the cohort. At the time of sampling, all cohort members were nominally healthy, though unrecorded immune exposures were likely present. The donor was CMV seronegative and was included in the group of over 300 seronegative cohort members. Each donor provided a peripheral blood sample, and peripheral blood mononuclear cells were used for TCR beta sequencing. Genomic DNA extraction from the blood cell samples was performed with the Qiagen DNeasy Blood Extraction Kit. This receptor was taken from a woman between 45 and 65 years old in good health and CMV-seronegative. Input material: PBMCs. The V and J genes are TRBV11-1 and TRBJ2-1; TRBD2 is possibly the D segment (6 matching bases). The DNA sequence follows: TGTGCCAGCAGCGGAGGGGCGCCTTACAATGAGCAGTTCTTC. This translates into CASSGGAPYNEQFF.